The 19 T cell receptor beta chains below were found in one sample sequenced in a study of T cell clonotyping in hematopoietic cell transplantation. The protocol was immunoSEQ multiplex PCR, while the TCRdb copy is restricted to in-frame clones and leaves out a portion. This table has thousands of clones, about 30% appearing once. Source: peripheral blood mononuclear cells, taken 180 days after allogeneic stem cell transplant. Receptors were obtained from a male patient aged 35 to 55 who had an allogeneic stem cell transplant from an unrelated donor, so the T cells may come from the graft donor. Some clones in this sample may be carry-over from other donors' samples.

The V call is TRBV4-1, the J call TRBJ1-2, with 9 positions matching TRBD1. The V gene's germline CDR1 is MGHRA and CDR2 YSYEKL. Trimming removed 4 bases from V and 2 bases from J; junction bases left unmatched: 11. There are 17 residues in the CDR3. Written as DNA, the CDR3 is TGCGCCAGCAGCCTAGGTATACGGGACAGGGTCAACTATGGCTACACCTTC. Its protein is CASSLGIRDRVNYGYTF.

This clone was picked up a small number of times. The chain is built from TRBV4-1 and TRBJ2-7; tentative D call: TRBD2 (5 bases). Germline V gives CDR1 MGHRA, CDR2 YSYEKL. V was pared by 4 bases and J by 3 bases, with 10 bases between. This CDR3 comprises 13 residues. This CDR3 reads CASSPGSNYEQYF. Here the CDR3 DNA reads TGCGCCAGCAGCCCGGGATCCAACTACGAGCAGTACTTC.

The rearrangement uses TRBV25-1 and TRBJ2-7; 8 nucleotides agree with TRBD1. CDR1 MGHDK and CDR2 SYGVNS come from the germline V gene. The CDR3 is 14 amino acids. J was trimmed by 3 bases and V by 8 bases; bases with no gene match: 9. CDR3 coding DNA: TGTGCCAGCCAGCCCGAGACAGGGGTCTACGAGCAGTACTTC. Protein product: CASQPETGVYEQYF.

The CDR3 nucleotides read TGCGCCAGCAGCCAAGAGGGGGACATGCGGAACATTCAGTACTTC. Its protein is CASSQEGDMRNIQYF. This chain uses TRBV4-3 with TRBJ2-4; perhaps TRBD1 as D (6 bases). Trimming cost V 0 bases and J 7 bases, with 13 bases left between them. Germline loops: CDR1 LGHNA, CDR2 YSLEER. The CDR3 is made up of 15 amino acids.

V usage is TRBV30 and J usage is TRBJ1-1; possibly TRBD1 for D (5 bases). CDR3 size: 11 residues. CDR1 is GTSNPN, CDR2 SVGIG, per germline (reference sequence). CDR3 region: CAGRKDTEAFF. The CDR3 DNA reads TGTGCGGGACGTAAGGACACTGAAGCTTTCTTT. Supplemented by reference TRBV30 and TRBJ1-1, the full variable domain reads SQTIHQWPATLVQPVGSPLSLECTVEGTSNPNLYWYRQAAGRGLQLLFYSVGIGQISSEVPQNLSASRPQDRQFILSSKKLLLSDSGFYLCAGRKDTEAFFGQGTRLTVV.

The genes are TRBV19 and TRBJ1-2, with a possible D match to TRBD1 (5 bases). V was cut by 9 bases and J by 5 bases, with 7 bases left in between. Germline V CDR1 and CDR2: LNHDA, SQIVND (reference sequence). The CDR3 loop spans 10 amino acids. CDR3 region: CASEGYGYTF. CDR3 in DNA: TGTGCCAGCGAGGGGTATGGCTACACCTTC. Complete variable domain (other parts from reference TRBV19 and TRBJ1-2): DGGITQSPKYLFRKEGQNVTLSCEQNLNHDAMYWYRQDPGQGLRLIYYSQIVNDFQKGDIAEGYSVSREKKESFPLTVTSAQKNPTAFYLCASEGYGYTFGSGTRLTVV.

This clone came up a few times. The chain has TRBV27 and TRBJ1-5, with D possibly being TRBD1 (6 bases). Trimming took off 8 bases at V and 2 bases at J, with 16 bases between the two ends. Germline CDR1 reads MNHEY; CDR2 reads SMNVEV (reference sequence). CDR3 length: 15 residues. This CDR3 reads CASGQRGVGNQPQHF. CDR3 sequence (DNA): TGTGCCAGCGGACAGCGCGGGGTAGGCAATCAGCCCCAGCATTTT.

The J gene is TRBJ1-5, the V gene TRBV25-1; TRBD1 might be the D (5 bases). This CDR3 has 14 residues. The germline CDR1 and CDR2 sequences are MGHDK and SYGVNS. Trimming took 3 bases from V and 5 from J, leaving 11 bases between them. DNA for the CDR3: TGTGCCAGCAGTGATTGGACAACGTATCAGCCCCAGCATTTT. Amino acids: CASSDWTTYQPQHF.

The V and J genes are TRBV29-1 and TRBJ1-1, with D hard to call. This CDR3 contains 14 residues. Germline V CDR1 and CDR2: SQVTM, ANQGSEA. Trimming left V 2 bases short and J 4 bases short, with 14 bases between. In nucleotides, the CDR3 is TGCAGCGTTGAACGACCACCCATGAGCACTGAAGCTTTCTTT. Translating it yields CSVERPPMSTEAFF.

The chain carries TRBV4-1 and TRBJ1-5; D remains unclear. The CDR3 contains 13 residues. CDR1 and CDR2 (germline): MGHRA, YSYEKL. V lost 0 bases and J lost 6, with 6 bases in between. The CDR3, as DNA: TGCGCCAGCAGCCAAGATCGCGGTCAGCCCCAGCATTTT. It encodes CASSQDRGQPQHF.

This clone was detected a few times. The rearrangement uses TRBV30 and TRBJ1-1; D not resolved. V was clipped by 0 bases and J by 4 bases, with 9 bases between them. Germline lookup yields CDR1 GTSNPN and CDR2 SVGIG (reference sequence). This CDR3 has 13 residues. The DNA for the CDR3 is TGTGCCTGGAGTGTGGGATCGGGCACTGAAGCTTTCTTT. Its translation is CAWSVGSGTEAFF.

The sample holds one count of this clone. This rearrangement joins TRBV30 to TRBJ1-2, with 8 nucleotides matching TRBD1. Germline V lookup: CDR1 GTSNPN, CDR2 SVGIG (reference sequence). The CDR3 is made up of 13 amino acids. V lost 8 bases, J lost 4 bases, and 9 bases stayed unmatched. The CDR3 DNA sequence: TGTGCCCTACAGGGGGAACTTATCTATGGCTACACCTTC. It translates to CALQGELIYGYTF.

This clone came up a few times. The CDR3 region has the DNA TGCGCCAGCAGCCAAGAAAAGAGGCTACTGGCGGGCTACACCTTC. This codes for CASSQEKRLLAGYTF. This chain links TRBV4-1 with TRBJ1-2, with D uncertain. V dropped 0 bases and J dropped 8 bases, with 16 bases sitting between them. The CDR3 is 15 residues long. CDR1 and CDR2 from the germline V gene are MGHRA and YSYEKL.

V and J are TRBV6-5 and TRBJ2-7; possibly TRBD1 for D (6 bases). From germline, CDR1 is MNHEY and CDR2 SVGAGI. There are 15 residues in the CDR3. The ends were cut back, 6 bases at V and 4 bases at J, with 19 bases in the middle. CDR3 coding DNA: TGTGCCAGCAGGGGACACGGCCTCGACGTTTACGAGCAGTACTTC. Residues: CASRGHGLDVYEQYF.

This clone was counted only a few times. The chain has TRBV30 and TRBJ1-2; tentative D call: TRBD1 (5 bases). Germline CDR1 GTSNPN, CDR2 SVGIG (reference sequence). Trimming removed 5 bases from V and 4 bases from J, with 11 bases in between. This CDR3 contains 12 residues. CDR3 in amino acids: CAWGGGGYGYTF. In nucleotides, the CDR3 is TGTGCCTGGGGGGGAGGTGGCTATGGCTACACCTTC. Combining the CDR3 with reference TRBV30 and TRBJ1-2 gives the whole variable domain SQTIHQWPATLVQPVGSPLSLECTVEGTSNPNLYWYRQAAGRGLQLLFYSVGIGQISSEVPQNLSASRPQDRQFILSSKKLLLSDSGFYLCAWGGGGYGYTFGSGTRLTVV.

This clone was detected a few times. The J gene is TRBJ2-3, the V gene TRBV9, with D perhaps matching TRBD2 (5 bases). Germline-derived CDR1 and CDR2 are SGDLS and YYNGEE. V was clipped by 3 bases and J by 2 bases, with 13 bases between them. The CDR3 sequence is 15 residues long. The CDR3 DNA sequence: TGTGCCAGCAGCGCCTTCGACGGGGACACAGATACGCAGTATTTT. Its protein is CASSAFDGDTDTQYF.

This clone has just a few counts. The V and J genes are TRBV5-6 and TRBJ2-7, with 8 bases fitting TRBD1. CDR1 and CDR2 (germline): SGHDT, YYEEEE. There are 14 residues in the CDR3. V lost 6 bases to trimming and J lost 2 bases; unmatched junction nucleotides: 7. The DNA of the CDR3 is TGTGCCAGCATCAAACAGGGGGTCCCCTACGAGCAGTACTTC. Its protein product is CASIKQGVPYEQYF.

The genes are TRBV6-5 and TRBJ1-6; D unclear. The CDR3 has 15 residues. Germline-derived CDR1 and CDR2 are MNHEY and SVGAGI. V was clipped by 6 bases and J by 7 bases, with 16 bases between them. The CDR3 bases are TGTGCCAGCAGCCCTATAGGGAATGGGAATTCACCCCTCCACTTT. Translation: CASSPIGNGNSPLHF.

Only a few counts were recorded for this clone. V and J are TRBV4-2 and TRBJ1-3; D gene ambiguous. The length of the CDR3 is 15 residues. Trimming took 4 bases from V and 0 from J, leaving 10 bases between them. Germline V gives CDR1 LGHNA, CDR2 YNFKEQ. The CDR3 spells CASSLLHGSGNTIYF. The CDR3 DNA reads TGTGCCAGCAGCCTCCTACACGGCTCTGGAAACACCATATATTTT.